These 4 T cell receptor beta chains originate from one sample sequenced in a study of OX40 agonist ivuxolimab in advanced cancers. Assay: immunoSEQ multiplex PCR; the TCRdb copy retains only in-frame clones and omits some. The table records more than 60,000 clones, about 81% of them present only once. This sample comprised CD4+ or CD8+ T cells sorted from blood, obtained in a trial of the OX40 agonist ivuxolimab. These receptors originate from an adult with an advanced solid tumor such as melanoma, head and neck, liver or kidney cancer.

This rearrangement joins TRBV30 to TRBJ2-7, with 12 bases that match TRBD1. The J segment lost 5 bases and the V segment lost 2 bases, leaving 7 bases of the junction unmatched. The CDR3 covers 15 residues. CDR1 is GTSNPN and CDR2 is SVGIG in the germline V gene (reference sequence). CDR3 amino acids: CAWSPGTGGWNEQYF. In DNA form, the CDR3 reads TGTGCCTGGAGTCCCGGGACAGGGGGCTGGAACGAGCAGTACTTC. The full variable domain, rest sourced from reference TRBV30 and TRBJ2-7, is SQTIHQWPATLVQPVGSPLSLECTVEGTSNPNLYWYRQAAGRGLQLLFYSVGIGQISSEVPQNLSASRPQDRQFILSSKKLLLSDSGFYLCAWSPGTGGWNEQYFGPGTRLTVT.

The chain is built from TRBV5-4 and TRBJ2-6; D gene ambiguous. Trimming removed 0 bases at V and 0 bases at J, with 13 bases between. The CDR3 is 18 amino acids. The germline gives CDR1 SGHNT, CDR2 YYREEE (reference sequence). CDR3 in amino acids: CASSLDGHLPSGANVLTF. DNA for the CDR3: TGTGCCAGCAGCTTGGATGGGCATCTCCCCTCTGGGGCCAACGTCCTGACTTTC.

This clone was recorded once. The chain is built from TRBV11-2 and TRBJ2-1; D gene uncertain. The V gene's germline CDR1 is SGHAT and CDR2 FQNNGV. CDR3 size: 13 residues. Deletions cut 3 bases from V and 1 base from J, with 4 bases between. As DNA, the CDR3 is TGTGCCAGCAGCTTCAGTTCCTACAATGAGCAGTTCTTC. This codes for CASSFSSYNEQFF.

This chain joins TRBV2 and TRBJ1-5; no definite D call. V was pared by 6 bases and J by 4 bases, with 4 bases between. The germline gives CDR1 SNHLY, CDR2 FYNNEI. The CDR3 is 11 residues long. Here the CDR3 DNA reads TGTGCCAGCAGGATAAATCAGCCCCAGCATTTT. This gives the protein CASRINQPQHF.